A single sample is the source of the 27 T cell receptor beta chains below, sequenced in a study of lymphopenia after photon versus proton radiotherapy. Sequenced by immunoSEQ multiplex PCR; TCRdb stores in-frame clones only, minus some. Here the sample spans 150,000 or so clones, about nine tenths being singletons. The sample was peripheral blood, taken from a patient treated with photon-based radiotherapy. The receptors come from a man over 45 with gastric cancer.

The rearrangement joins TRBV25-1 to TRBJ1-1; D is uncertain. Germline CDR1 and CDR2: MGHDK and SYGVNS. V lost 5 bases to trimming and J lost 0 bases, with 10 bases between them. This CDR3 is 14 amino acids long. This chain's CDR3 is CASSHRTLNTEAFF. CDR3 sequence (DNA): TGTGCCAGCAGTCACCGGACTCTGAACACTGAAGCTTTCTTT.

CDR3 amino acids: CASLRGRDPYEQYF. The CDR3 nucleotides read TGTGCCAGCTTACGGGGGAGGGACCCCTACGAGCAGTACTTC. The chain couples TRBV2 to TRBJ2-7; 7 bases agree with TRBD2. The germline CDR1 and CDR2 sequences are SNHLY and FYNNEI. This CDR3 has 14 residues. V gave up 8 bases and J gave up 2 bases; unmatched junction bases: 9.

The chain employs TRBV4-2 and TRBJ2-3; 8 bases match TRBD2. Germline assignment: CDR1 LGHNA and CDR2 YNFKEQ. V lost 1 base and J lost 0; bases outside the gene matches: 12. This CDR3 region has 19 residues. CDR3: CASSQVSVAGTASTDTQYF. DNA of the CDR3: TGTGCCAGCAGCCAAGTTAGCGTAGCGGGAACCGCTAGCACAGATACGCAGTATTTT.

This clone showed up just once. The chain combines TRBV5-1 with TRBJ2-1, with no clear D. Germline assignment: CDR1 SGHRS and CDR2 YFSETQ. CDR3 length: 15 amino acids. The V and J ends lost 2 bases and 0 bases respectively, with 9 bases between them. The CDR3 region is CASSFGIASYNEQFF. The CDR3 DNA reads TGCGCCAGCAGCTTCGGAATAGCCTCCTACAATGAGCAGTTCTTC. Supplemented by reference TRBV5-1 and TRBJ2-1, the full variable domain reads KAGVTQTPRYLIKTRGQQVTLSCSPISGHRSVSWYQQTPGQGLQFLFEYFSETQRNKGNFPGRFSGRQFSNSRSEMNVSTLELGDSALYLCASSFGIASYNEQFFGPGTRLTVL.

The chain recombines TRBV6-5 with TRBJ2-2; 12 bases line up with TRBD2. The CDR3 spans 15 residues. V shed 5 bases and J 5 bases; nucleotides not matched to a gene: 3. The germline gives CDR1 MNHEY, CDR2 SVGAGI. CDR3: CASSRGTSGTGELFF. For the CDR3, the DNA is TGTGCCAGCAGTCGGGGGACTAGCGGGACCGGGGAGCTGTTTTTT.

V is TRBV11-3 and J is TRBJ1-5, with 9 bases that match TRBD1. V was clipped by 2 bases and J by 5 bases; unmatched bases: 10. There are 17 residues in the CDR3. Germline CDR1 reads SGHNT; CDR2 reads YENEEA. The CDR3 DNA reads as TGTGCCAGCAGCTTAAGGCTCGGGGACAGGGCCCATCAGCCCCAGCATTTT. As protein: CASSLRLGDRAHQPQHF.

The rearrangement uses TRBV25-1 and TRBJ2-1; 7 positions agree with TRBD2. Unmatched junction bases numbered 7, after V lost 4 bases and J lost 10 bases. CDR1 is MGHDK, CDR2 SYGVNS, per germline. This CDR3 has 13 residues. As DNA, the CDR3 is TGTGCCAGCAGTGCCCCGACTAGCTTCGAGCAGTTCTTC. Translated, it gives CASSAPTSFEQFF.

V and J are TRBV11-3 and TRBJ2-7, with D possibly matching TRBD1 (6 bases). The CDR3 has 15 residues. Germline CDR1 is SGHNT and CDR2 is YENEEA. V was clipped by 6 bases and J by 1 base, with 16 bases between them. The CDR3 is CASRRTGIPSYEQYF. CDR3 sequence (DNA): TGTGCCAGCAGGCGTACAGGGATTCCGTCCTACGAGCAGTACTTC.

The chain recombines TRBV4-1 with TRBJ1-2; tentatively, D is TRBD1 (5 bases). This CDR3 spans 16 amino acids. Per germline, CDR1 MGHRA and CDR2 YSYEKL. V was shortened by 2 bases and J by 0 bases, with 13 bases between the two germline ends. In DNA form, the CDR3 reads TGCGCCAGCAGCCAACCCCGGGACGGAGCTAACTATGGCTACACCTTC. Amino acids: CASSQPRDGANYGYTF.

This chain uses TRBV30 with TRBJ2-1; 9 bases align to TRBD2. CDR3 size: 15 residues. Germline V gene lookup returns CDR1 GTSNPN and CDR2 SVGIG (reference sequence). V trimming: 5 bases; J trimming: 6 bases; junction bases outside the gene matches: 11. CDR3 sequence: CAWFGAGGGSNEQFF. DNA of the CDR3: TGTGCCTGGTTCGGGGCGGGAGGGGGTAGCAATGAGCAGTTCTTC. Full variable domain (missing parts from reference TRBV30 and TRBJ2-1): SQTIHQWPATLVQPVGSPLSLECTVEGTSNPNLYWYRQAAGRGLQLLFYSVGIGQISSEVPQNLSASRPQDRQFILSSKKLLLSDSGFYLCAWFGAGGGSNEQFFGPGTRLTVL.

This clone occurred a few times. The rearrangement joins TRBV29-1 to TRBJ1-1; 7 bases are shared with TRBD1. Germline V lookup: CDR1 SQVTM, CDR2 ANQGSEA. The ends lost 6 bases at V and 1 base at J; junction bases unmatched: 2. The CDR3 extends over 12 amino acids. The DNA of the CDR3 is TGCAGCGTACGGACAGGGAACACTGAAGCTTTCTTT. It translates to CSVRTGNTEAFF.

In its sample, this clone was seen a few times. This rearrangement joins TRBV4-2 to TRBJ1-2, with unresolved D. Germline CDR1 is LGHNA and CDR2 is YNFKEQ. Between the trimmed V and J ends, which lost 1 base and 0 bases, there was a span of 6 bases. This CDR3 has 14 residues. CDR3 loop: CASSQALPNYGYTF. CDR3 in DNA: TGTGCCAGCAGCCAAGCTCTGCCTAACTATGGCTACACCTTC.

The chain employs TRBV5-6 and TRBJ2-5; the D gene is possibly TRBD2 (6 bases). Germline lookup yields CDR1 SGHDT and CDR2 YYEEEE. This CDR3 region has 13 residues. The V end was cut by 5 bases, the J end by 5 bases, with 13 bases between. The CDR3 bases are TGTGCCAGCAGGTTCAGGGAGGTGGAGACCCAGTACTTC. Amino acid sequence: CASRFREVETQYF.

In this sample, this clone turned up once. The chain employs TRBV29-1 and TRBJ1-3; no clear D gene. Trimming took 5 bases from V and 3 from J, leaving 8 bases between them. The V gene's germline CDR1 is SQVTM and CDR2 ANQGSEA. CDR3 length: 12 amino acids. The DNA for the CDR3 is TGCAGCGTTCAAACAGATGGAAACACCATATATTTT. Translated, it gives CSVQTDGNTIYF. Combining the CDR3 with reference TRBV29-1 and TRBJ1-3 gives the whole variable domain SAVISQKPSRDICQRGTSLTIQCQVDSQVTMMFWYRQQPGQSLTLIATANQGSEATYESGFVIDKFPISRPNLTFSTLTVSNMSPEDSSIYLCSVQTDGNTIYFGEGSWLTVV.

The rearrangement joins TRBV30 to TRBJ1-5, with D unresolved. This CDR3 comprises 14 residues. Deletions cut 0 bases from V and 2 bases from J, with 8 bases between. Per germline, CDR1 GTSNPN and CDR2 SVGIG (reference sequence). In nucleotides, the CDR3 is TGTGCCTGGAGTGTACGTCAGGGCAATCAGCCCCAGCATTTT. The encoded protein is CAWSVRQGNQPQHF.

This clone came up a few times. V and J are TRBV9 and TRBJ1-1; 10 nucleotides align to TRBD1. This CDR3 comprises 13 residues. In germline, CDR1 is SGDLS, CDR2 YYNGEE. The V gene end was trimmed by 3 bases and the J gene end by 11 bases; junction bases not matched to a gene: 7. The CDR3 DNA is TGTGCCAGCAGCGGACAGGGGGCGCGACAGGCTTTCTTT. Residues: CASSGQGARQAFF.

The chain has TRBV19 and TRBJ2-3; 10 positions agree with TRBD2. Germline V gives CDR1 LNHDA, CDR2 SQIVND (reference sequence). V gave up 7 bases and J gave up 3 bases; unmatched junction bases: 4. The CDR3 totals 14 residues. CDR3 coding DNA: TGTGCCAGTAAAGCGGGAGGGGTGACAGATACGCAGTATTTT. As protein: CASKAGGVTDTQYF.

The V and J genes are TRBV7-3 and TRBJ2-1; 11 positions match TRBD2. CDR1 is SGHTA and CDR2 is FQGTGA in the germline V gene. After removal of 5 bases from V and 4 bases from J, the junction contained 4 bases not matched to a gene. CDR3 length equals 15 residues. The CDR3 sequence is CASSTGTSGYNEQFF. DNA of the CDR3: TGTGCCAGCAGCACCGGGACTAGCGGTTACAATGAGCAGTTCTTC.

The chain has TRBV28 and TRBJ2-7, with D perhaps matching TRBD2 (6 bases). Deletions cut 2 bases from V and 4 bases from J, with 12 bases between. From germline, CDR1 is MDHEN and CDR2 SYDVKM. This CDR3 has 14 amino acids. As DNA, the CDR3 is TGTGCCAGCAGTTTAGCGGGAAAGGTTTACGAGCAGTACTTC. Its protein product is CASSLAGKVYEQYF. The complete variable domain, with remaining parts taken from reference TRBV28 and TRBJ2-7, reads DVKVTQSSRYLVKRTGEKVFLECVQDMDHENMFWYRQDPGLGLRLIYFSYDVKMKEKGDIPEGYSVSREKKERFSLILESASTNQTSMYLCASSLAGKVYEQYFGPGTRLTVT.

The chain employs TRBV5-1 and TRBJ2-3; TRBD2 matches at 9 bases. Trimming at V came to 0 bases and at J to 3 bases, leaving 5 bases not matched to a gene. CDR3 size: 16 residues. The V gene's germline CDR1 is SGHRS and CDR2 YFSETQ. The DNA of the CDR3 is TGCGCCAGCAGCTTGGATGGCGGGAGGGGGACAGATACGCAGTATTTT. Amino acids: CASSLDGGRGTDTQYF. The variable domain in full, completed from reference TRBV5-1 and TRBJ2-3, reads KAGVTQTPRYLIKTRGQQVTLSCSPISGHRSVSWYQQTPGQGLQFLFEYFSETQRNKGNFPGRFSGRQFSNSRSEMNVSTLELGDSALYLCASSLDGGRGTDTQYFGPGTRLTVL.

J is TRBJ2-1 and V is TRBV10-2; D gene unclear. Germline V gene sequence: CDR1 WSHSY, CDR2 SAAADI. V was cut by 7 bases and J by 4 bases, with 11 bases left in between. This CDR3 has 13 amino acids. The DNA for the CDR3 is TGCGCCAGCAAGTCCCTTCGATACAATGAGCAGTTCTTC. It yields the protein CASKSLRYNEQFF.

The V gene is TRBV7-2, the J gene TRBJ1-2, with TRBD1 identical over 7 bases. The CDR3 extends over 15 amino acids. Germline CDR1 reads SGHTA; CDR2 reads FQGNSA. Trimming cost V 2 bases and J 4 bases; bases outside gene matches: 7. The CDR3 nucleotides are TGTGCCAGCAGCTTAAATCCGGGACAGATCTATGGCTACACCTTC. It yields the protein CASSLNPGQIYGYTF.

The chain couples TRBV19 to TRBJ2-1; weak D call: TRBD2 (6 bases). The CDR3 has 16 amino acids. Looked up from germline, CDR1 is LNHDA and CDR2 is SQIVND (reference sequence). V lost 5 bases, J lost 2 bases, and 16 bases lay in between. The CDR3 DNA reads as TGTGCCAGTAGTTTCCCCCGTCCGGGAGCCTACAATGAGCAGTTCTTC. Translated: CASSFPRPGAYNEQFF.

The chain employs TRBV7-2 and TRBJ2-7; D is unclear. The CDR3 has 12 residues. CDR1 is SGHTA, CDR2 FQGNSA, per germline. Trimming stripped 5 bases from V and 5 bases from J, with 10 bases between. Here the CDR3 reads CASSQPLNEQYF. CDR3 nucleotide sequence: TGTGCCAGCAGCCAACCCCTCAACGAGCAGTACTTC.

This chain connects TRBV15 to TRBJ2-3; the D is unclear. Germline V gene sequence: CDR1 LNHNV, CDR2 YYDKDF (reference sequence). The CDR3 totals 14 residues. V was cut by 0 bases and J by 3 bases, with 7 bases left in between. The CDR3 region has the DNA TGTGCCACCAGCAGAGATAGAAGGACAGATACGCAGTATTTT. Residues: CATSRDRRTDTQYF.

The chain links TRBV5-1 to TRBJ2-1, with 8 bases identical to TRBD2. This CDR3 has 14 amino acids. Unmatched junction bases numbered 6, after V lost 3 bases and J lost 7 bases. Germline loops: CDR1 SGHRS, CDR2 YFSETQ. The CDR3 region is CASSSGLATNEQFF. CDR3 sequence (DNA): TGCGCCAGCAGCTCTGGACTAGCAACGAATGAGCAGTTCTTC.

J is TRBJ2-1 and V is TRBV27; 7 nucleotides line up with TRBD2. CDR3 size: 15 residues. Germline V lookup: CDR1 MNHEY, CDR2 SMNVEV (reference sequence). V trimming: 10 bases; J trimming: 4 bases; junction bases outside the gene matches: 13. CDR3 loop: CATKTLRGSYNEQFF. The CDR3 nucleotides are TGTGCCACCAAGACCCTGCGGGGGTCGTACAATGAGCAGTTCTTC.